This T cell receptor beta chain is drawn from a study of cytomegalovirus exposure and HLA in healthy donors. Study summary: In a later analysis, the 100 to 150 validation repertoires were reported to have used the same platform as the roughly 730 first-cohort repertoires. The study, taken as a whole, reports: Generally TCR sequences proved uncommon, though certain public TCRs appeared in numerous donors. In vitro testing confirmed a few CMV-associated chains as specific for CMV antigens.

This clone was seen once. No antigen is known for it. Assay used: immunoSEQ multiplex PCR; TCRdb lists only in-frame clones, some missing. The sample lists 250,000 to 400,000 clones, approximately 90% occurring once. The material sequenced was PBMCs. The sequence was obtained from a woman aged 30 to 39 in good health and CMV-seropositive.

CDR3 amino acids: CASSLQAGSNEQFF. CDR3 DNA: TGCGCCAGCAGCCTACAGGCTGGGAGCAATGAGCAGTTCTTC. The rearrangement links TRBV5-1 to TRBJ2-1; either TRBD1 or TRBD2 may supply D (5 bases each). CDR1 SGHRS and CDR2 YFSETQ come from the germline V gene. This CDR3 comprises 14 residues. Deletions cut 4 bases from V and 6 bases from J, with 14 bases between. Together with reference TRBV5-1 and TRBJ2-1, the CDR3 gives the full variable domain: KAGVTQTPRYLIKTRGQQVTLSCSPISGHRSVSWYQQTPGQGLQFLFEYFSETQRNKGNFPGRFSGRQFSNSRSEMNVSTLELGDSALYLCASSLQAGSNEQFFGPGTRLTVL.